This T cell receptor beta chain was identified during a study of blood T cell repertoires in COVID-19. At the level of the study: PBMCs, B-cell-depleted T cells, or T cells were the source of the cDNA or gDNA that made up the material.

This clone was picked up many times. Cohorts were assigned according to the clinical history that participants reported. Per the authors' pipeline: Amplification with reference gene primers provided the estimates of nucleated cell counts. Produced via immunoSEQ multiplex PCR; TCRdb's table is partial and in-frame only. Clone size and V and J calls were adopted from that table, with D and trimming inferred from the DNA. This table holds some 270,000 clones, more than 80% found once. The sample was PBMCs or T cells enriched from blood (not recorded which). The sequence was collected from a woman in her twenties or thirties with acute COVID-19.

The CDR3 nucleotides read TGTGCCAGTAGGGAGGACGGCAATCAGCCCCAGCATTTT. Translation gives CASREDGNQPQHF. The chain joins TRBV19 to TRBJ1-5; D uncertain. Per germline, CDR1 LNHDA and CDR2 SQIVND (reference sequence). The CDR3 extends over 13 amino acids. Between the trimmed V and J ends, which lost 6 bases and 2 bases, there was a span of 8 bases.